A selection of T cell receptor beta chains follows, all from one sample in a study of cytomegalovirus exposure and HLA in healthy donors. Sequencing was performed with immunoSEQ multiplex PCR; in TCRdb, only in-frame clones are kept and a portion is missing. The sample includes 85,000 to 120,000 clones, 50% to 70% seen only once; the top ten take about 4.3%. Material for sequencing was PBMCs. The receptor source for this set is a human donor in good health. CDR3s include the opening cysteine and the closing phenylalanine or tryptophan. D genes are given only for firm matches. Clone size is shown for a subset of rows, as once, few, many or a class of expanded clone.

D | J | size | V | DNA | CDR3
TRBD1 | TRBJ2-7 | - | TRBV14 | TGTGCCAGCAGCCACCCAGGGGGTCGGGACGAGCAGTACTTC | CASSHPGGRDEQYF
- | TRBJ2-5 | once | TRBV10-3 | TGTGCCATCAGGCCAGGACAGCGGGAGACCCAGTACTTC | CAIRPGQRETQYF
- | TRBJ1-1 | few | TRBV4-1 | TGCGCCAGCAGCCCCCGGACGGAGGCTGAAGCTTTCTTT | CASSPRTEAEAFF
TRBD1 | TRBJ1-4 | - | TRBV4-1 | TGCGCCAGCAGCCAAGCCACAGGGGCGACTAATGAAAAACTGTTTTTT | CASSQATGATNEKLFF
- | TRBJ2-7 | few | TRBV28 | TGTGCCAGCAGCCTTTTCTACGAGCAGTACTTC | CASSLFYEQYF
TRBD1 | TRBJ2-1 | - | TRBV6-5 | TGTGCCAGCAGTCAAACAGGGGGGCCCTACAATGAGCAGTTCTTC | CASSQTGGPYNEQFF
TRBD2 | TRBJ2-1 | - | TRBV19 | TGTGCCAGTAGTCCGGGGGGACGGGATAACAATGAGCAGTTCTTC | CASSPGGRDNNEQFF
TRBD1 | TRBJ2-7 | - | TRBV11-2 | TGTGCCAGCAGCTTAGGGACAGGATCCTACGAGCAGTACTTC | CASSLGTGSYEQYF
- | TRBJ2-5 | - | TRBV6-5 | TGTGCCAGCAGTTATAATCAAGGGGGAACCCAAGAGACCCAGTACTTC | CASSYNQGGTQETQYF
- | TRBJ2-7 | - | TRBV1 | TGCACCAGCAGCCAAGCCCCGTTAGCGGAACCCTACGAGCAGTACTTC | CTSSQAPLAEPYEQYF
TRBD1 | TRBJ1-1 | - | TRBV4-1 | TGCGCCAGCAGCCAAGAATGGGACAGGCTGAACACTGAAGCTTTCTTT | CASSQEWDRLNTEAFF
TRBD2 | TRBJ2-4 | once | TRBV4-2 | TGTGCCAGCAGCCAAGCGACCCCGGGACTAGCGGGAACCAAAAACATTCAGTACTTC | CASSQATPGLAGTKNIQYF
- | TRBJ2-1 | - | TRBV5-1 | TGCGCCAGCAGCTTGGTGGTAGTGCGGAACAATGAGCAGTTCTTC | CASSLVVVRNNEQFF
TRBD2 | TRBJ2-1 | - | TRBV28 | TGTGCCAGCAGTTTAGCACTAGCGGGAATGGGTGAGCAGTTCTTC | CASSLALAGMGEQFF
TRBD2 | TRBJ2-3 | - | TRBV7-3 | TGTGCCAGCAGCTCCGGGACTAGCGTAGACACAGATACGCAGTATTTT | CASSSGTSVDTDTQYF
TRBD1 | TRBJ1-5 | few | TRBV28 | TGTGCCAGCAGCGTCGGGACAGGGGGCTACCAGCCCCAGCATTTT | CASSVGTGGYQPQHF
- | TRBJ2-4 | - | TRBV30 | TGTGCCTGGAGTGACGACAGCAACCTTCTAGCCAAAAACATTCAGTACTTC | CAWSDDSNLLAKNIQYF
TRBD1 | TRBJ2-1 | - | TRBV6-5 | TGTGCCAGCAGACCGGACAGGAGCTCCTACAATGAGCAGTTCTTC | CASRPDRSSYNEQFF
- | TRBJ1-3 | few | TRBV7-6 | TGTGCCAGCAGCCAACGACCGGGCTCTGGAAACACCATATATTTT | CASSQRPGSGNTIYF
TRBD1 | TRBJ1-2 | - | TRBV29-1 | TGCAGCGTTGATCTCGACAGGGACCCTCATAACTATGGCTACACCTTC | CSVDLDRDPHNYGYTF
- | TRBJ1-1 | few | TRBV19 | TGTGCCAGTCGGGTCGGGGGGCGGTGGACTGAAGCTTTCTTT | CASRVGGRWTEAFF
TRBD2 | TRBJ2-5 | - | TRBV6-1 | TGTGCCAGCAGTGAACTAGCGGGAGGGCAAGAGACCCAGTACTTC | CASSELAGGQETQYF
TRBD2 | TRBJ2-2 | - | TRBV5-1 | TGCGCCAGCAGCTCGGGCAGCGGGAGGGCAACGAGAGAAGCCGGGGAGCTGTTTTTT | CASSSGSGRATREAGELFF
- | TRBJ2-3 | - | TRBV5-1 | TGCGCCAGCAGCGAACAGTCTCGCACAGATACGCAGTATTTT | CASSEQSRTDTQYF
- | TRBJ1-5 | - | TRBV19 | TGTGCCAGTAGTCAAGGGAGTAGCAATCAGCCCCAGCATTTT | CASSQGSSNQPQHF
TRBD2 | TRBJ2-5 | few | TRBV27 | TGTGCCAGCAGTTCTACGGGAGGGTTATACCAAGAGACCCAGTACTTC | CASSSTGGLYQETQYF
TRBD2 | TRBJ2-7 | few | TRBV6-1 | TGTGCCAGTTACGGGACTAGCGGGACGCGCGAGCAGTACTTC | CASYGTSGTREQYF
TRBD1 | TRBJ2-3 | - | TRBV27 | TGTGCCAGCACCTTGGACAGGACTAGCACAGATACGCAGTATTTT | CASTLDRTSTDTQYF
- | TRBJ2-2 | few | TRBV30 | TGTGCCTGGACTAGTAGGTCGGACACCGGGGAGCTGTTTTTT | CAWTSRSDTGELFF
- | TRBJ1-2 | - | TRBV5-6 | TGTGCCAGCAGCTTGTTTACAGGTGGCTACACCTTC | CASSLFTGGYTF
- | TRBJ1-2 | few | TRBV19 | TGTGCCAGTAGTATCGGCGGGAGGCACTATGGCTACACCTTC | CASSIGGRHYGYTF
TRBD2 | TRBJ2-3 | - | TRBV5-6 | TGTGCCAGCAGCTTTGGAGAAATAGCGGGACTGGCCGTTACGCAGTATTTT | CASSFGEIAGLAVTQYF
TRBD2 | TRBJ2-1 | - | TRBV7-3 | TGTGCCAGCAGCTTAGTGGGGGGGTCCACGAATGAGCAGTTCTTC | CASSLVGGSTNEQFF
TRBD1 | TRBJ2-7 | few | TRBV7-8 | TGTGCCAGCAGCTTAGGGTTTGACAGGGGTAACTACGAGCAGTACTTC | CASSLGFDRGNYEQYF
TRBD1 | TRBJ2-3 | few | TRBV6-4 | TGTGCCAGCAGTGACGGACAGGGGGCAGATACGCAGTATTTT | CASSDGQGADTQYF
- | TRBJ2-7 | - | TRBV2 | TGTGCCAGCAGTACGGGTCCCCCCTCCTACGAGCAGTACTTC | CASSTGPPSYEQYF
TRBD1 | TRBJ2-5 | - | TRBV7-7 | TGTGCTAGCAGCTTAGGTACAGGGGACGGGGAGACCCAGTACTTC | CASSLGTGDGETQYF
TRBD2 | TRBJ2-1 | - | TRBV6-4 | TGTGCCAGCAGTGTCCCCCTAGCGGGAGGGCCCAGTGAGCAGTTCTTC | CASSVPLAGGPSEQFF
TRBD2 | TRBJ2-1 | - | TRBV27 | TGTGCCAGCAGTCTAATAGCGGGAGAAGAATACAATGAGCAGTTCTTC | CASSLIAGEEYNEQFF
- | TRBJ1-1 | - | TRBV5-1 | TGCGCCAGCAGCTTGGCAGCAGGGGATACTGAAGCTTTCTTT | CASSLAAGDTEAFF
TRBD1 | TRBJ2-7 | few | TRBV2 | TGTGCCAGCAGTGCGGACAGGACCTACGAGCAGTACTTC | CASSADRTYEQYF
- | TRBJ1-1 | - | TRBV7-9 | TGTGCCAGCAGCCCGGATTGGGCCTCCTTGCCCGGGACTTTCTTT | CASSPDWASLPGTFF
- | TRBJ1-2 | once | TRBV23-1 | TGCGCCAGCAGTCGGCTAAATAAAAAACGGACAGCTGGTAACTATGGCTACACCTTC | CASSRLNKKRTAGNYGYTF
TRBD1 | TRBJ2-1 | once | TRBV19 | TGTGCCAGTACAAGACAGGGTGATGAGCAGTTCTTC | CASTRQGDEQFF
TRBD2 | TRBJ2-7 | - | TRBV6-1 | TGTGCCAGCAACCCTAGCGGAGGTTACGAGCAGTACTTC | CASNPSGGYEQYF